A selection of T cell receptor beta chains follows, all from one sample in a study of blood T cell repertoires in COVID-19. The table came from immunoSEQ multiplex PCR; TCRdb's copy has only in-frame clones and leaves some out. The sample holds about 150,000 clones; 75% to 80% are singletons and the top ten take 11% to 15%. Sequencing was carried out using peripheral blood. These receptors were collected from a woman of 80 years or more with acute or convalescent COVID-19. Each CDR3 is given with its conserved first and last residue. A D gene is named only where the DNA matches it firmly. The size of a clone is reported for some rows only, either as once, few or many, or as a class for expanded clones.

V gene	CDR3 length	clone size	D gene	J gene	CDR3 protein	CDR3 DNA
TRBV7-3	15	NA	NA	TRBJ2-1	CASSLTRTGYNEQFF	TGTGCCAGCAGCTTAACCCGAACTGGCTACAATGAGCAGTTCTTC
TRBV28	13	NA	NA	TRBJ1-2	CASSFATEVGYTF	TGTGCCAGCAGTTTCGCGACGGAGGTCGGCTACACCTTC
TRBV9	15	few	TRBD1	TRBJ1-2	CASSGTGGGSYGYTF	TGTGCCAGCAGCGGTACAGGGGGTGGTAGCTATGGCTACACCTTC
TRBV2	14	NA	NA	TRBJ2-7	CASRDSMFSYEQYF	TGTGCCAGCAGGGACAGCATGTTCTCCTACGAGCAGTACTTC
TRBV6-5	14	NA	NA	TRBJ2-1	CASSFPVSYNEQFF	TGTGCCAGCAGTTTTCCGGTCTCCTACAATGAGCAGTTCTTC
TRBV3-1/TRBV3-2	15	few	TRBD1	TRBJ1-6	CASSQVAQGGSPLHF	TGTGCCAGCAGCCAAGTAGCCCAGGGGGGTTCACCCCTCCACTTT
TRBV5-1	15	NA	TRBD1	TRBJ2-1	CASSLYSGGYNEQFF	TGCGCCAGCAGCTTGTATTCAGGGGGCTACAATGAGCAGTTCTTC
TRBV5-4	15	NA	NA	TRBJ1-6	CASSQERTGGSPLHF	TGTGCCAGCAGCCAAGAAAGAACTGGAGGTTCACCCCTCCACTTT
TRBV5-5	16	NA	TRBD1	TRBJ2-1	CASSTTGTGNYNEQFF	TGTGCCAGCAGCACTACCGGGACAGGGAACTACAATGAGCAGTTCTTC
TRBV29-1	14	NA	TRBD2	TRBJ2-3	CSVKPLAGHNTQYF	TGCAGCGTGAAACCACTAGCGGGGCACAATACGCAGTATTTT
TRBV7-2	14	NA	NA	TRBJ1-6	CASSLDWGGSPLHF	TGTGCCAGCAGCTTAGACTGGGGCGGATCACCCCTCCACTTT
TRBV2	13	NA	NA	TRBJ1-6	CATGDRSNSPLHF	TGTGCCACCGGTGACAGGTCCAATTCACCCCTCCACTTT
TRBV10-3	15	NA	NA	TRBJ2-1	CAISEGVFFSNEQFF	TGTGCCATCAGTGAAGGGGTGTTCTTCTCCAATGAGCAGTTCTTC
TRBV5-8	18	few	NA	TRBJ1-5	CASSFTGRGLYSNQPQHF	TGTGCCAGCAGCTTTACAGGGCGGGGGCTTTATAGCAATCAGCCCCAGCATTTT
TRBV6-6	14	NA	NA	TRBJ1-1	CASSFGQMNTEAFF	TGTGCCAGCAGTTTCGGACAGATGAACACTGAAGCTTTCTTT
TRBV5-6	16	NA	NA	TRBJ1-2	CASSLARRGTNYGYTF	TGTGCCAGCAGCTTGGCCAGAAGGGGTACCAACTATGGCTACACCTTC
TRBV5-6	11	few	TRBD2	TRBJ2-5	CASSRGVAQYF	TGTGCCAGCAGCCGGGGGGTGGCCCAGTACTTC
TRBV12-3/TRBV12-4	13	NA	TRBD2	TRBJ2-2	CANRLAGVGELFF	TGTGCCAACCGACTAGCGGGGGTCGGGGAGCTGTTTTTT
TRBV29-1	12	once	NA	TRBJ1-4	CSAWQGNEKLFF	TGCAGCGCGTGGCAGGGGAATGAAAAACTGTTTTTT
TRBV6-5	14	NA	NA	TRBJ1-6	CASSFGSYNSPLHF	TGTGCCAGCAGCTTCGGCTCCTATAATTCACCCCTCCACTTT
TRBV12-3/TRBV12-4	13	NA	NA	TRBJ1-2	CASSFEVNYGYTF	TGTGCCAGCAGTTTTGAGGTTAACTATGGCTACACCTTC
TRBV7-3	18	NA	TRBD2	TRBJ2-2	CASSFMGTSGSRTGELFF	TGTGCCAGCAGCTTTATGGGGACTAGCGGGAGTCGGACCGGGGAGCTGTTTTTT
TRBV6-5	14	NA	NA	TRBJ2-3	CASSRSQGTDTQYF	TGTGCCAGCTCGAGGAGCCAGGGGACAGATACGCAGTATTTT
TRBV2	14	few	NA	TRBJ2-1	CASNRESSYNEQFF	TGTGCCAGCAATCGGGAGAGCTCCTACAATGAGCAGTTCTTC
TRBV7-8	17	NA	NA	TRBJ2-1	CASSRNPVGGSYNEQFF	TGTGCCAGCAGCCGGAACCCGGTAGGGGGTTCCTACAATGAGCAGTTCTTC
TRBV19	15	NA	NA	TRBJ2-2	CASRRGHEGTGELFF	TGTGCCAGTAGAAGGGGACACGAGGGGACCGGGGAGCTGTTTTTT
TRBV4-2	15	once	TRBD2	TRBJ2-1	CASSPGLAAYNEQFF	TGTGCCAGCAGCCCCGGACTAGCGGCCTACAATGAGCAGTTCTTC
TRBV18	16	NA	NA	TRBJ2-2	CASSPPWGLRSGELFF	TGTGCCAGCTCACCACCTTGGGGGCTGAGGTCCGGGGAGCTGTTTTTT
TRBV5-6	16	NA	NA	TRBJ1-3	CASSFGTIFSGNTIYF	TGTGCCAGCAGCTTCGGGACAATTTTCTCTGGAAACACCATATATTTT
TRBV18	16	NA	TRBD1	TRBJ1-1	CASSLLTTGAETEAFF	TGTGCCAGCTCATTACTGACGACAGGGGCTGAGACTGAAGCTTTCTTT
TRBV9	15	NA	TRBD2	TRBJ2-1	CASSLLAGLNNEQFF	TGTGCCAGCAGCCTATTAGCGGGACTAAACAATGAGCAGTTCTTC
TRBV29-1	13	few	NA	TRBJ1-2	CSVEKELNYGYTF	TGCAGCGTTGAAAAAGAGCTTAACTATGGCTACACCTTC
TRBV9	16	few	TRBD2	TRBJ2-1	CASSVSGTSSYNEQFF	TGTGCCAGCAGCGTCTCCGGGACTAGCTCCTACAATGAGCAGTTCTTC
TRBV7-3	15	NA	NA	TRBJ2-3	CASSLVSSGTDTQYF	TGTGCCAGCAGCCTCGTTTCGAGTGGCACAGATACGCAGTATTTT
TRBV7-9	13	NA	NA	TRBJ2-3	CASSFSGSDTQYF	TGTGCCAGCAGCTTCAGCGGATCTGACACGCAGTATTTT
TRBV7-2	15	NA	TRBD1	TRBJ1-6	CASSPDRDRNSPLHF	TGTGCCAGCAGCCCGGACCGGGACAGAAATTCACCCCTCCACTTT
TRBV7-6	17	NA	NA	TRBJ1-1	CASSLAGGGWEYTEAFF	TGTGCCAGCAGCTTAGCGGGCGGGGGATGGGAGTACACTGAAGCTTTCTTT
TRBV11-2	19	NA	TRBD2	TRBJ2-7	CASSLEPGLAGGPTYEQYF	TGTGCCAGCAGCTTGGAACCGGGACTAGCGGGGGGCCCTACCTACGAGCAGTACTTC
TRBV6-5	13	NA	TRBD1	TRBJ1-2	CASSYDRGYGYTF	TGTGCCAGCAGTTACGACAGGGGGTATGGCTACACCTTC
TRBV18	16	NA	TRBD1	TRBJ1-5	CASSPAGGPSNQPQHF	TGTGCCAGCTCACCTGCAGGGGGCCCGAGCAATCAGCCCCAGCATTTT
TRBV21-1	15	NA	NA	TRBJ1-2	CASSKTDRAGYGYTF	TGTGCCAGCAGCAAAACGGACAGGGCAGGATATGGCTACACCTTC
TRBV29-1	13	NA	NA	TRBJ2-7	CSVPSESSYEQYF	TGCAGCGTTCCGTCGGAGAGCTCCTACGAGCAGTACTTC
TRBV10-3	15	NA	TRBD1	TRBJ2-1	CAINRDRGSYNEQFF	TGTGCCATCAATAGGGACAGGGGCTCCTACAATGAGCAGTTCTTC
TRBV3-1/TRBV3-2	14	few	NA	TRBJ1-1	CASSQGHTNTEAFF	TGTGCCAGCAGCCAGGGGCACACGAACACTGAAGCTTTCTTT
TRBV5-1	17	NA	NA	TRBJ1-3	CASSLAGVVRAGNTIYF	TGCGCCAGCAGCTTGGCCGGGGTGGTGAGGGCCGGAAACACCATATATTTT
TRBV9	14	NA	NA	TRBJ2-1	CASRGPSEYNEQFF	TGTGCCAGCAGAGGCCCTAGCGAGTACAATGAGCAGTTCTTC
TRBV27	15	NA	TRBD1	TRBJ1-2	CASSFRTGLNYGYTF	TGTGCCAGCAGTTTCCGGACAGGTTTGAACTATGGCTACACCTTC
TRBV6-6	15	few	NA	TRBJ2-3	CASSYVGSFTDTQYF	TGTGCCAGCAGTTACGTTGGTAGCTTCACAGATACGCAGTATTTT
TRBV2	13	NA	NA	TRBJ1-1	CASKKIEATEAFF	TGTGCCAGCAAGAAGATAGAGGCCACTGAAGCTTTCTTT
TRBV11-2	13	once	NA	TRBJ2-7	CASSLDRSSEQYF	TGTGCCAGCAGCTTAGATAGGTCTAGCGAGCAGTACTTC